This paragraph reports one T cell receptor beta chain. What it binds is unknown. Sequenced by immunoSEQ multiplex PCR; TCRdb stores in-frame clones only, minus some. The data contain about 73,000 clones, around 80% of them singletons. This specimen comes from a study of OX40 agonist ivuxolimab in advanced cancers. Overall study context: Patients received ivuxolimab, an agonistic anti-OX40 (CD134) antibody. Notes on the study in general: A proportion of nonresponders additionally exhibited low normalized T-cell clonal expansion.

Germline CDR1 and CDR2: SGHRS and YFSETQ. With 4 bases clipped from V and 2 bases from J, the junction kept 8 bases outside the gene matches. This CDR3 is built from 15 residues. The TCR comes from an adult with an advanced solid tumor such as melanoma, head and neck, liver or kidney cancer. This chain uses TRBV5-1 with TRBJ2-5; 7 positions match TRBD2. Here the sequenced sample was CD4+ or CD8+ T cells sorted from blood, taken in a trial of the OX40 agonist ivuxolimab. CDR3 in amino acids: CASSPVGGSQETQYF. CDR3 bases: TGCGCCAGCAGCCCAGTGGGCGGGAGTCAAGAGACCCAGTACTTC.